The 27 T cell receptor beta chains in this list originate from one sample, sequenced in a study of T cells in narcolepsy. Assay: immunoSEQ multiplex PCR; the TCRdb copy retains only in-frame clones and omits some. The sample lists some 30,000 clones; 65% to 85% were seen once. Material: memory (CD45RA-) CD4+ T cells from blood. These receptors originate from a human donor in good health.

The chain is built from TRBV9 and TRBJ2-7; D possibly uses TRBD1 or TRBD2 (5 bases each). The CDR3 sequence is 14 residues long. Germline V lookup: CDR1 SGDLS, CDR2 YYNGEE. Trimming shortened V by 0 bases and J by 0 bases, and 7 bases separated the two germline ends. CDR3 nucleotides: TGTGCCAGCAGCGTAGGAGGGGTCTCCTACGAGCAGTACTTC. The encoded protein is CASSVGGVSYEQYF.

This clone was found a few times. The CDR3 reads CASSFGEGNSGNTIYF. The CDR3, as DNA: TGTGCCAGCAGCTTTGGAGAGGGGAACTCTGGAAACACCATATATTTT. The genes are TRBV7-8 and TRBJ1-3; the D gene is possibly TRBD1 (5 bases). CDR3 length equals 16 residues. V lost 3 bases, J lost 0 bases, and 12 bases lay in between. Per germline, CDR1 SGHVS and CDR2 FQNEAQ.

A word on this clone: This CDR3 is missing its conserved last phenylalanine or tryptophan, likely due to a read error. The V gene is TRBV6-1, the J gene TRBJ1-1, with D unclear. The germline V and J ends were trimmed by 7 bases and 1 base, with 16 bases remaining between them. The CDR3 is 15 residues long. Per germline, CDR1 MNHNS and CDR2 SASEGT. CDR3 coding DNA: TGTGCCAGCATTGTTGTCCCTTCGGGGAACACTGAAGCTTTCCTT. Protein product: CASIVVPSGNTEAFL.

Remarks on this clone: Mismatch with germline at one junction end may stem from a read error. The chain couples TRBV28 to TRBJ1-4; TRBD1 might be the D (5 bases). The CDR3 is 11 residues long. Germline CDR1 reads MDHEN; CDR2 reads SYDVKM. The CDR3 here is CASSLSGTVRF. In DNA form, the CDR3 reads TGTGCCAGCAGCCTTAGTGGGACGGTCCGATTT.

This rearrangement joins TRBV18 to TRBJ2-5, with 7 bases identical to TRBD1. The length of the CDR3 is 12 residues. Germline V gives CDR1 KGHSH, CDR2 LQKENI. J gave up 1 base and V 8 bases, and 1 base lay outside the gene matches. CDR3 amino acids: CASGDSQETQYF. CDR3 coding DNA: TGTGCCAGCGGGGACAGCCAAGAGACCCAGTACTTC.

This chain links TRBV27 with TRBJ2-7, with no clear D. Per the germline V gene, CDR1 is MNHEY and CDR2 is SMNVEV (reference sequence). V lost 3 bases and J 4 bases, leaving 13 bases between the germline ends. The CDR3 spans 14 residues. CDR3: CASSFQPGLYEQYF. In DNA form, the CDR3 reads TGTGCCAGCAGTTTTCAGCCGGGTTTATACGAGCAGTACTTC.

The chain couples TRBV9 to TRBJ2-1; the D gene is possibly TRBD2 (6 bases). Germline values: CDR1 SGDLS, CDR2 YYNGEE. V lost 6 bases to trimming and J lost 7 bases, with 17 bases between them. This CDR3 comprises 14 residues. This CDR3 reads CASTPPASANEQFF. The CDR3, as DNA: TGTGCCAGCACCCCCCCGGCTAGCGCGAATGAGCAGTTCTTC.

The chain links TRBV5-1 to TRBJ2-5, with D maybe TRBD1 (6 bases). V was trimmed by 0 bases and J by 2 bases, leaving 11 bases between them. This CDR3 spans 15 amino acids. Germline loops: CDR1 SGHRS, CDR2 YFSETQ. CDR3: CASSLAGTPQETQYF. Here the CDR3 DNA reads TGCGCCAGCAGCTTGGCCGGGACACCACAAGAGACCCAGTACTTC. The full variable domain, in which reference TRBV5-1 and TRBJ2-5 provide the parts outside the CDR3, is KAGVTQTPRYLIKTRGQQVTLSCSPISGHRSVSWYQQTPGQGLQFLFEYFSETQRNKGNFPGRFSGRQFSNSRSEMNVSTLELGDSALYLCASSLAGTPQETQYFGPGTRLLVL.

The chain has TRBV27 and TRBJ2-5; D possibly uses TRBD1 or TRBD2 (5 bases each). The J call may be incorrect, as the DNA end agrees better with TRBJ2-7. The length of the CDR3 is 14 residues. Germline V gene lookup returns CDR1 MNHEY and CDR2 SMNVEV (reference sequence). CDR3 loop: CASSLREGLSEQYF. The DNA for the CDR3 is TGTGCCAGCAGTCTACGAGAGGGGCTTAGCGAGCAGTACTTC.

The chain is built from TRBV5-1 and TRBJ2-3, with TRBD2 matching over 16 bases. The CDR3 is 18 amino acids. V lost 4 bases, J lost 0 bases, and 5 bases stayed unmatched. The germline V gene has CDR1 SGHRS and CDR2 YFSETQ. CDR3 amino acids: CASSGGLAGGTSTDTQYF. The CDR3 DNA sequence: TGCGCCAGCAGCGGGGGACTAGCGGGAGGGACCAGCACAGATACGCAGTATTTT.

The chain is built from TRBV5-1 and TRBJ2-1; D not resolved. CDR1 and CDR2 from the germline V gene are SGHRS and YFSETQ. The CDR3 has 16 residues. Deletions cut 1 base from V and 0 bases from J, with 11 bases between. In DNA, the CDR3 is TGCGCCAGCAGCTTGAATGAATTTAGCTCCTACAATGAGCAGTTCTTC. Protein: CASSLNEFSSYNEQFF.

The chain employs TRBV6-5 and TRBJ2-3, with 9 positions matching TRBD2. V was pared by 11 bases and J by 6 bases, with 6 bases of the junction left unmatched. Germline lookup yields CDR1 MNHEY and CDR2 SVGAGI. The CDR3 has 12 residues. CDR3 coding DNA: TGTGCCGGCGGGAGGGCCGGTGATACGCAGTATTTT. This gives the protein CAGGRAGDTQYF.

This clone was recorded only once. V and J are TRBV6-6 and TRBJ1-3; no clear D. Trimming removed 5 bases from V and 9 bases from J, with 17 bases in between. This CDR3 is built from 14 residues. CDR1 is MNHNY and CDR2 is SVGAGI in the germline V gene (reference sequence). The CDR3 nucleotides read TGTGCCAGCAGTACGACCGCGGATTTAACCACCATATATTTT. As protein: CASSTTADLTTIYF.

The chain combines TRBV7-2 with TRBJ1-3; D call uncertain. This CDR3 region has 14 residues. Between the trimmed V and J ends, which lost 1 base and 5 bases, there was a span of 9 bases. Germline V gene data show CDR1 as SGHTA and CDR2 as FQGNSA. The CDR3 DNA reads TGTGCCAGCAGCTTAGAGGCGGAAAGAAACACCATATATTTT. As protein: CASSLEAERNTIYF.

The chain joins TRBV10-1 to TRBJ1-1; 9 bases are a match to TRBD1. This CDR3 has 14 residues. Trimming removed 0 bases from V and 4 bases from J; junction bases left unmatched: 0. The germline gives CDR1 WNHNN, CDR2 SYGVQD (reference sequence). CDR3: CASSESTGGTEAFF. The CDR3 DNA follows: TGCGCCAGCAGTGAGTCGACAGGGGGCACTGAAGCTTTCTTT.

This sequence joins TRBV15 and TRBJ1-2; D gene ambiguous. V lost 0 bases to trimming and J lost 8 bases, with 13 bases between them. The CDR3 totals 14 residues. Germline V gene lookup returns CDR1 LNHNV and CDR2 YYDKDF (reference sequence). CDR3 DNA sequence: TGTGCCACCAGCAGAGATTTCTCGGCGGGGGGCTACACCTTC. Encoded protein: CATSRDFSAGGYTF.

This clone was recorded a few times. The chain carries TRBV28 and TRBJ1-5, with D hard to call. Germline CDR1 and CDR2: MDHEN and SYDVKM. The CDR3 is 12 residues long. Trimming took 3 bases from V and 6 from J, leaving 6 bases between them. The CDR3 DNA reads TGTGCCAGCAGTTTTTGGGCTCAGCCCCAGCATTTT. It yields the protein CASSFWAQPQHF. Looking up the rest from reference TRBV28 and TRBJ1-5 gives the full variable domain: DVKVTQSSRYLVKRTGEKVFLECVQDMDHENMFWYRQDPGLGLRLIYFSYDVKMKEKGDIPEGYSVSREKKERFSLILESASTNQTSMYLCASSFWAQPQHFGDGTRLSIL.

This clone has just a few counts. V is TRBV5-8 and J is TRBJ1-5, with D maybe TRBD1 (5 bases). Trimming took 4 bases from V and 9 from J, leaving 11 bases between them. The CDR3 runs to 12 residues. Germline CDR1 reads SGHTS; CDR2 reads YDEGEE. CDR3 sequence reads: CASSQGRMPQHF. The CDR3 DNA reads as TGTGCCAGCAGCCAGGGACGGATGCCCCAGCATTTT.

V is TRBV11-2 and J is TRBJ2-7, with 7 bases aligning to TRBD1. The J segment lost 2 bases and the V segment lost 8 bases, leaving 6 bases of the junction unmatched. Per the germline V gene, CDR1 is SGHAT and CDR2 is FQNNGV. This CDR3 region has 13 residues. The CDR3 sequence: CASCRTGAYEQYF. CDR3 nucleotide sequence: TGTGCCAGCTGCCGGACAGGAGCCTACGAGCAGTACTTC.

The V and J genes are TRBV9 and TRBJ1-3; D is uncertain. The V gene's germline CDR1 is SGDLS and CDR2 YYNGEE. This CDR3 contains 16 residues. V was clipped by 0 bases and J by 0 bases, with 10 bases between them. CDR3 nucleotide sequence: TGTGCCAGCAGCGTAGGTGGTGGGAGCTCTGGAAACACCATATATTTT. This sequence encodes CASSVGGGSSGNTIYF.

Remarks on this clone: One end of the junction is discordant with germline, which a read error may explain. The J gene is TRBJ2-1, the V gene TRBV2; tentative D call: TRBD2 (6 bases). Germline V gene data show CDR1 as SNHLY and CDR2 as FYNNEI. There are 15 residues in the CDR3. For the CDR3, the DNA is TGTGCCGGCAGTGTTTTGGAGGGCTGGTACAATGAGCAGTTCTTC. This encodes CAGSVLEGWYNEQFF. Filled out from reference TRBV2 and TRBJ2-1, the complete variable domain reads EPEVTQTPSHQVTQMGQEVILRCVPISNHLYFYWYRQILGQKVEFLVSFYNNEISEKSEIFDDQFSVERPDGSNFTLKIRSTKLEDSAMYFCAGSVLEGWYNEQFFGPGTRLTVL.

The rearrangement uses TRBV6-6 and TRBJ2-3; 9 nucleotides match TRBD1. V was pared by 6 bases and J by 5 bases, with 6 bases of the junction left unmatched. The germline V gene encodes CDR1 MNHNY and CDR2 SVGAGI (reference sequence). This CDR3 has 14 residues. The CDR3 DNA reads TGTGCCAGCAGAGGACAGGGGATGGTAGATACGCAGTATTTT. Its translation is CASRGQGMVDTQYF.

The rearrangement uses TRBV7-9 and TRBJ2-7; 11 nucleotides align to TRBD2. The germline V gene has CDR1 SEHNR and CDR2 FQNEAQ (reference sequence). Trimming took 6 bases from V and 7 from J; bases not matched to a gene: 14. This CDR3 region has 16 residues. CDR3 bases: TGTGCCAGCAGACCCCCTAGCGGGGGGAGGTTGGGAGAGCAGTACTTC. Encoded protein: CASRPPSGGRLGEQYF.

This clone was seen only once. The genes are TRBV7-2 and TRBJ2-6; 11 bases align to TRBD1. This CDR3 is built from 19 residues. Germline assignment: CDR1 SGHTA and CDR2 FQGNSA. V shed 3 bases, J shed 2 bases, and the junction held 9 bases outside the gene matches. This CDR3 reads CASSFGGTGGKAGANVLTF. The CDR3 DNA sequence: TGTGCCAGCAGCTTTGGGGGGACAGGGGGAAAAGCTGGGGCCAACGTCCTGACTTTC.

V gene TRBV12-5 combines with J gene TRBJ1-6; D uncertain. The CDR3 loop spans 15 amino acids. CDR1 and CDR2 (germline): LGHNT, FRNRAP. The germline V and J ends were trimmed by 7 bases and 4 bases, with 14 bases remaining between them. In DNA, the CDR3 is TGTGCTAGTGCCCCCGGCGGAGGATATAATTCACCCCTCCACTTT. This gives the protein CASAPGGGYNSPLHF.

The genes are TRBV4-2 and TRBJ2-7; D is possibly TRBD1 or TRBD2 (5 bases each). V was pared by 0 bases and J by 0 bases, with 12 bases between. Per germline, CDR1 LGHNA and CDR2 YNFKEQ. This CDR3 has 16 amino acids. The CDR3, as DNA: TGTGCCAGCAGCCAAGATCTGGGGGATAGCTCCTACGAGCAGTACTTC. This gives the protein CASSQDLGDSSYEQYF.

V gene TRBV18 combines with J gene TRBJ2-5; unclear D gene. The J call is in doubt because the DNA end fits TRBJ2-7 better. This CDR3 spans 13 amino acids. The V gene's germline CDR1 is KGHSH and CDR2 LQKENI. The CDR3 spells CASSLSASYEQYF. The CDR3 DNA reads as TGTGCCAGCTCACTTAGTGCCTCCTACGAGCAGTACTTC.